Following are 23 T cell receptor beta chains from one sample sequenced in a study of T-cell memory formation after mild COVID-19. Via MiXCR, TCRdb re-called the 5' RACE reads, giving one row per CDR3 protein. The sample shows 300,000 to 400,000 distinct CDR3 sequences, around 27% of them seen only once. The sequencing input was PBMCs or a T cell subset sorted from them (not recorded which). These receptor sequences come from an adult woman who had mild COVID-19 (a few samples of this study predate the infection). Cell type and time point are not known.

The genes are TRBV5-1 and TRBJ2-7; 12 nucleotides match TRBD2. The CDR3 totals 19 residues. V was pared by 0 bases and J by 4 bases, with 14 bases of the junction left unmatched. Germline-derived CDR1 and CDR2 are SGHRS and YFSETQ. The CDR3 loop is CASSLALASGGDLFYEQYF. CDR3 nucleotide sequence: TGCGCCAGCAGCTTGGCTCTTGCTAGCGGGGGGGATCTTTTTTACGAGCAGTACTTC.

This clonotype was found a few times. DNA for the CDR3: TGCAGCGTTGAAACAGGGGAGGACAATGAGCAGTTCTTC. Translation gives CSVETGEDNEQFF. The chain carries TRBV29-1 and TRBJ2-1; tentative D call: TRBD1 (7 bases). The V end lost 2 bases, the J end lost 5 bases, and 10 bases lay between the germline ends. From germline, CDR1 is SQVTM and CDR2 ANQGSEA. The length of the CDR3 is 13 residues.

CDR3 sequence: CASSTHYNEQFF. As DNA, the CDR3 is TGTGCCAGCAGCACGCACTACAATGAGCAGTTCTTC. The chain couples TRBV21-1 to TRBJ2-1. TRBV21-1 is a pseudogene. CDR3 length: 12 residues.

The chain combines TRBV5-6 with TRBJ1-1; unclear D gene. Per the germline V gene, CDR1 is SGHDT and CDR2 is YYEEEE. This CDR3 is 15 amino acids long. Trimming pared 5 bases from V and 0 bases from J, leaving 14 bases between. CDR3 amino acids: CASSLYGVMNTEAFF. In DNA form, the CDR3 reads TGTGCCAGCAGTCTATACGGGGTTATGAACACTGAAGCTTTCTTT.

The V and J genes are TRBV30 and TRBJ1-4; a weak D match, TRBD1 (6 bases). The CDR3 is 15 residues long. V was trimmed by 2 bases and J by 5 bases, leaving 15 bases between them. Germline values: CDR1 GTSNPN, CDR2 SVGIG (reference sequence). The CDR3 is CAWSTQGIGNEKLFF. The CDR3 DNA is TGTGCCTGGAGTACACAGGGAATCGGGAATGAAAAACTGTTTTTT.

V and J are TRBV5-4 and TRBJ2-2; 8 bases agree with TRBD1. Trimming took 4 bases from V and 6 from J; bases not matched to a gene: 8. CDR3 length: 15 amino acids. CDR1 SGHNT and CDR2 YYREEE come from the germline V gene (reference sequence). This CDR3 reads CASSARTGSPGELFF. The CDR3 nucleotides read TGTGCCAGCAGCGCCAGGACAGGGTCCCCCGGGGAGCTGTTTTTT.

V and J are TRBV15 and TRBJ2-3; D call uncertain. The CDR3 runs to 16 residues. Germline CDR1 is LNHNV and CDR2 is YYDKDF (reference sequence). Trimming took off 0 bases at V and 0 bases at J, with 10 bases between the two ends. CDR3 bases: TGTGCCACCAGCAGAGATCAGGTCTCTAGCACAGATACGCAGTATTTT. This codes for CATSRDQVSSTDTQYF.

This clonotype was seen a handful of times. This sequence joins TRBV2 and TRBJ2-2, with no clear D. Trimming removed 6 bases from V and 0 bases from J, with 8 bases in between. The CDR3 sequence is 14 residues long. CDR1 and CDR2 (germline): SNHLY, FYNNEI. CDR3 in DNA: TGTGCCAGCAGGGCCAGTTCGAACACCGGGGAGCTGTTTTTT. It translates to CASRASSNTGELFF.

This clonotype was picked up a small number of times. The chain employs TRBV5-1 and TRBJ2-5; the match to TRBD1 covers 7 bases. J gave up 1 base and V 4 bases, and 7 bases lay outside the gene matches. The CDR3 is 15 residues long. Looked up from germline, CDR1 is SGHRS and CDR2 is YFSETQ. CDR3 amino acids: CASSTGQIVQETQYF. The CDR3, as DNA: TGCGCCAGCAGCACGGGACAGATAGTCCAAGAGACCCAGTACTTC.

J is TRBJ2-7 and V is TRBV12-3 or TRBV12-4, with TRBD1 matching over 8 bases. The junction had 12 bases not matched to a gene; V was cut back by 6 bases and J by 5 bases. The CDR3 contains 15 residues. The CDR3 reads CASSSQGAPRDEQYF. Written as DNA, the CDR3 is TGTGCCAGCAGCTCCCAGGGGGCCCCAAGGGACGAGCAGTACTTC.

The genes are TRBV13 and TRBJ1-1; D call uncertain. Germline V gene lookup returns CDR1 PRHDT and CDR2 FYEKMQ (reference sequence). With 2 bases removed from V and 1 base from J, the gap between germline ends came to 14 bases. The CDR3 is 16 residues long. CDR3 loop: CASSLQTIFSNTEAFF. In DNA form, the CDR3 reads TGTGCCAGCAGCTTACAGACGATCTTTTCGAACACTGAAGCTTTCTTT.

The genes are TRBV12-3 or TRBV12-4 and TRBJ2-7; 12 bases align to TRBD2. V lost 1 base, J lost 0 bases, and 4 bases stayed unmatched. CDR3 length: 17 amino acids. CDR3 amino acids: CASSLVGTSGHSYEQYF. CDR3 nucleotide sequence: TGTGCCAGCAGTTTAGTCGGGACTAGCGGGCACTCCTACGAGCAGTACTTC.

The CDR3, as DNA: TGTGCCAGCACCGAGGACCTAGCGGGGGCGGGTGAGCAGTTCTTC. It specifies CASTEDLAGAGEQFF. The V and J genes are TRBV6-5 and TRBJ2-1; 10 nucleotides line up with TRBD2. Germline V gene lookup returns CDR1 MNHEY and CDR2 SVGAGI. CDR3 size: 15 residues. J lost 9 bases, V lost 7 bases, and 12 bases had no gene match.

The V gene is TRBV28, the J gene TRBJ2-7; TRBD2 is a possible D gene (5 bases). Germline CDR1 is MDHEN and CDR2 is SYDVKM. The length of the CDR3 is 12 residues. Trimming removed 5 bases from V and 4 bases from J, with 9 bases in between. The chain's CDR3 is CASSRGIYEQYF. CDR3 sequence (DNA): TGTGCCAGCAGTCGAGGGATATACGAGCAGTACTTC.

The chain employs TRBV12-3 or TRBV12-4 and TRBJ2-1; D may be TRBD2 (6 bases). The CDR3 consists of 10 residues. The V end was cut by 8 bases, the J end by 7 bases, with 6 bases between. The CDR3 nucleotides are TGTGCCAGCGGGGGGAATGAGCAGTTCTTC. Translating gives CASGGNEQFF.

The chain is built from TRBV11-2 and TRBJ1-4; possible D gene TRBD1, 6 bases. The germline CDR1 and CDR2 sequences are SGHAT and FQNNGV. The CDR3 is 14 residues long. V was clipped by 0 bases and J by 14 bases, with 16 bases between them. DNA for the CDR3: TGTGCCAGCAGCTTAGATATCTCTTCAGGGGATCTGTTTTTT. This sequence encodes CASSLDISSGDLFF.

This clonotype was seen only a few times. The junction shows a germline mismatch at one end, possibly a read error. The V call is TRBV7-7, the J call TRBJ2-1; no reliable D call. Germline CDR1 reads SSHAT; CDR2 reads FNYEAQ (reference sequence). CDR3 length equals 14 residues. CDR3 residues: CASSPVLTENEQFF. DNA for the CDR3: TGTGCTAGCAGCCCTGTACTAACCGAGAATGAGCAGTTCTTC.

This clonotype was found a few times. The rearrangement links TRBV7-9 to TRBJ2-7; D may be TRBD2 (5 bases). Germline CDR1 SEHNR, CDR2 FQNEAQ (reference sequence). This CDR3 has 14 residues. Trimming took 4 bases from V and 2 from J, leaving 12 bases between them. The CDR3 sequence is CASSSRGSPYEQYF. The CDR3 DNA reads TGTGCCAGCAGCTCCCGTGGGAGCCCCTACGAGCAGTACTTC. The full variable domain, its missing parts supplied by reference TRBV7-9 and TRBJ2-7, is DTGVSQNPRHKITKRGQNVTFRCDPISEHNRLYWYRQTLGQGPEFLTYFQNEAQLEKSRLLSDRFSAERPKGSFSTLEIQRTEQGDSAMYLCASSSRGSPYEQYFGPGTRLTVT.

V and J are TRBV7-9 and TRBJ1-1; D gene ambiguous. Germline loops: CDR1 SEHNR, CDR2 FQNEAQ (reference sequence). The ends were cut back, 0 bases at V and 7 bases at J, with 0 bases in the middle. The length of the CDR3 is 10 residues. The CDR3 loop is CASSLAEAFF. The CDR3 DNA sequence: TGTGCCAGCAGCTTAGCTGAAGCTTTCTTT.

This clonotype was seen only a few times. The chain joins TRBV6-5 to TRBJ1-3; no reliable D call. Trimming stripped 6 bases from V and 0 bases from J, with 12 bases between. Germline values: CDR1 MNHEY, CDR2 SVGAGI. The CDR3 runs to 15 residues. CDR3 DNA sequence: TGTGCCAGCAGATCATCAGTGGGCTCTGGAAACACCATATATTTT. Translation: CASRSSVGSGNTIYF.

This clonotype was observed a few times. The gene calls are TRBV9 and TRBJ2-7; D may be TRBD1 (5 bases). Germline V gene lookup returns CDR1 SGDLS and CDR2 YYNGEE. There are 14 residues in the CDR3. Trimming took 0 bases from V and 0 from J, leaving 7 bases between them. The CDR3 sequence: CASSVGTHSYEQYF. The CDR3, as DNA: TGTGCCAGCAGCGTAGGGACACACTCCTACGAGCAGTACTTC.

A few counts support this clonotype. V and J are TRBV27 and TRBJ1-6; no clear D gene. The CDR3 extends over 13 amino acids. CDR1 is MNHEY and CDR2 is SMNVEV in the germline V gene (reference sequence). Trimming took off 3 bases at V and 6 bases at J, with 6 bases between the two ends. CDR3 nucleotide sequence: TGTGCCAGCAGTTTCGGTACTAATTCACCCCTCCACTTT. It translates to CASSFGTNSPLHF.

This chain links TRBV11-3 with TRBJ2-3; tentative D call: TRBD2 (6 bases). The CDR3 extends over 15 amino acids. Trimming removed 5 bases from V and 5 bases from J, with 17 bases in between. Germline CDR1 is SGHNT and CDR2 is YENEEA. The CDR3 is CASSGGTSIIDTQYF. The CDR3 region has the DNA TGTGCCAGCAGCGGCGGGACTTCAATTATAGATACGCAGTATTTT.